This T cell receptor (beta chain) appears in the sequencing data of a study of cytomegalovirus exposure and HLA in healthy donors. Study observations and caveats: Reported results showed that the classifier diagnosed cytomegalovirus status with high specificity and sensitivity. In a later analysis, specific HLA alleles were associated with some 16,000 TCR beta sequences at a 0.05 false discovery rate. By a later analysis, the bulk of CMV-associated TCR beta chains appeared HLA-restricted.

As concerns this clone: Its antigen is unidentified.

The CDR3 has 13 residues. V was shortened by 5 bases and J by 0 bases, with 7 bases between the two germline ends. Germline values: CDR1 SGHAT, CDR2 FQNNGV. PCR was performed using 60 Vbeta and 13 Jbeta primers. Generated by immunoSEQ multiplex PCR, the TCRdb table keeps only in-frame clones and is missing some. Of about 92,000 clones listed, 55% to 75% are singletons. Sequenced material: PBMCs. The chain joins TRBV11-2 to TRBJ1-1; tentative D call: TRBD1 (6 bases). The receptor's source is a woman younger than 35 in good health and CMV-seropositive. The CDR3 spells CASSGQMNTEAFF. CDR3 DNA sequence: TGTGCCAGCAGCGGACAGATGAACACTGAAGCTTTCTTT.